The 7 T cell receptor beta chains below all came from one sample that was sequenced in a study of T-cell memory formation after mild COVID-19. One entry per CDR3 protein results from TCRdb running MiXCR on the 5' RACE reads. The sample includes about 290,000 distinct CDR3 sequences, approximately 15% of them seen just once. The sample comprised PBMCs or a T cell subset sorted from them (not recorded which). The receptors were sampled from a young man who had mild COVID-19 (a few samples of this study predate the infection). Cell type and time point are not known.

This clonotype was seen a handful of times. This chain joins TRBV4-3 and TRBJ1-1; 7 bases map to TRBD1. Germline trimming cut 1 base from V and 6 bases from J; bases unmatched to any gene: 2. The CDR3 has 13 residues. The V gene's germline CDR1 is LGHNA and CDR2 YSLEER. The CDR3 coding sequence is TGCGCCAGCAGCCAAGCGACAGGGTCTGAAGCTTTCTTT. The encoded protein is CASSQATGSEAFF.

CDR3 in DNA: TGTGCCAGCAGTGGGGGCACAGGGATGGAGACCCAGTACTTC. Amino acids: CASSGGTGMETQYF. This chain connects TRBV6-1 to TRBJ2-5, with a tentative D call TRBD1 (6 bases). CDR1 MNHNS and CDR2 SASEGT come from the germline V gene. Trimming took off 4 bases at V and 5 bases at J, with 14 bases between the two ends. The CDR3 covers 14 residues.

V is TRBV5-6 and J is TRBJ1-3; TRBD1 aligns across 7 bases. V trimming: 3 bases; J trimming: 3 bases; junction bases outside the gene matches: 3. The CDR3 is 14 amino acids. Germline-derived CDR1 and CDR2 are SGHDT and YYEEEE. The CDR3 spells CASSSRDSGNTIYF. CDR3 nucleotide sequence: TGTGCCAGCAGCTCCCGGGACAGTGGAAACACCATATATTTT.

The genes are TRBV6-5 and TRBJ2-2, with 7 bases aligning to TRBD1. This CDR3 has 15 residues. The V gene end was trimmed by 2 bases and the J gene end by 5 bases; junction bases not matched to a gene: 5. Germline V gene data show CDR1 as MNHEY and CDR2 as SVGAGI. The CDR3 DNA reads as TGTGCCAGCAGTTACGTGGACAGGTCTACCGGGGAGCTGTTTTTT. Its protein product is CASSYVDRSTGELFF.

The rearrangement uses TRBV7-2 and TRBJ2-2, with 7 bases matching TRBD1. Germline-derived CDR1 and CDR2 are SGHTA and FQGNSA. Germline trimming cut 2 bases from V and 7 bases from J; bases unmatched to any gene: 7. CDR3 length: 15 amino acids. Here the CDR3 reads CASSLYRQGVGELFF. In DNA form, the CDR3 reads TGTGCCAGCAGCTTATATAGGCAGGGGGTCGGGGAGCTGTTTTTT.

This clonotype was recorded a few times. The chain uses TRBV9 and TRBJ2-1; 9 bases line up with TRBD2. The CDR3 runs 15 residues. CDR1 and CDR2 from the germline V gene are SGDLS and YYNGEE. J was trimmed by 7 bases and V by 0 bases; bases with no gene match: 5. Here the CDR3 reads CASSVVSGGWNEQFF. CDR3 nucleotide sequence: TGTGCCAGCAGCGTAGTTAGCGGGGGCTGGAATGAGCAGTTCTTC.

The rearrangement links TRBV6-6 to TRBJ1-5, with D maybe TRBD1 (5 bases). Germline V gives CDR1 MNHNY, CDR2 SVGAGI (reference sequence). V lost 3 bases and J lost 0, with 9 bases in between. CDR3 length equals 15 residues. Written as DNA, the CDR3 is TGTGCCAGCAGTTATGGGGGTTATAGCAATCAGCCCCAGCATTTT. Amino acid sequence: CASSYGGYSNQPQHF.